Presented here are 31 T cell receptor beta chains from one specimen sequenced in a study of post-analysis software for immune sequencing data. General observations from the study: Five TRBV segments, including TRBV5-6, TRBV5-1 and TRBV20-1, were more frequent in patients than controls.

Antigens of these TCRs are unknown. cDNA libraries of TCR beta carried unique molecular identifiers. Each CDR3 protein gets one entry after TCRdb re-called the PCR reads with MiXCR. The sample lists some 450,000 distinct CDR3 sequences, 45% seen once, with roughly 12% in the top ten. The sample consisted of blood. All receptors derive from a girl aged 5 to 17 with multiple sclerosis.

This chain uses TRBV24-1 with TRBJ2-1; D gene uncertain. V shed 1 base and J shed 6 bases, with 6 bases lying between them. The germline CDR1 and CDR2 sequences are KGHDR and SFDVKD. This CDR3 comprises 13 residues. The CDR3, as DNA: TGTGCCACCAGTGATTTATCGGGCAATGAGCAGTTCTTC. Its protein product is CATSDLSGNEQFF.

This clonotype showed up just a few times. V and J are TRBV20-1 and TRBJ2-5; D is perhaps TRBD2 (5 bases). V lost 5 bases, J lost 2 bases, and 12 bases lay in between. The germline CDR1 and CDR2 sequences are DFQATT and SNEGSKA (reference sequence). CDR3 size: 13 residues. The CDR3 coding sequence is TGCAGTGCTCCGAGTCGGGGACAAGAGACCCAGTACTTC. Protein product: CSAPSRGQETQYF.

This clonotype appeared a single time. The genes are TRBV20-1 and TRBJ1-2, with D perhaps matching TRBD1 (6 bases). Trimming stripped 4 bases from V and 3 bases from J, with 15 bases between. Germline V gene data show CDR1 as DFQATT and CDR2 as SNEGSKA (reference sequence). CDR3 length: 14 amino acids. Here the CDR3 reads CSAKQVKGDYGYTF. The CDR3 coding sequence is TGCAGTGCTAAACAGGTTAAGGGGGACTATGGCTACACCTTC.

CDR3 nucleotides: TGTGCCAGCAGCCACCCGGACAGCTACAATGAGCAGTTCTTC. Translating gives CASSHPDSYNEQFF. The V gene is TRBV6-5, the J gene TRBJ2-1, with D perhaps TRBD1 (6 bases). V lost 6 bases, J lost 3 bases, and 12 bases lay in between. Per the germline V gene, CDR1 is MNHEY and CDR2 is SVGAGI. The CDR3 has 14 amino acids.

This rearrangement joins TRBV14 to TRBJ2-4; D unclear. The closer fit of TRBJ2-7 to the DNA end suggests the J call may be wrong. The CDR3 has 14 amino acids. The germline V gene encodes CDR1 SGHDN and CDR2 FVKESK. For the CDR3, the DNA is TGTGCCAGCAGCCAAGATTCTATCGGCTACGAGCAGTACTTC. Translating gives CASSQDSIGYEQYF.

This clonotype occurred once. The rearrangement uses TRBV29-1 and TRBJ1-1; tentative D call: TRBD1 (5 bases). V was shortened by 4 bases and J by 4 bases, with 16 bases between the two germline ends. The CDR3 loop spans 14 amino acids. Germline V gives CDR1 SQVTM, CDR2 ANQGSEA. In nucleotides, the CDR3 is TGCAGCGTTGCTTGGGTGGGGGGTCGCACTGAAGCTTTCTTT. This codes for CSVAWVGGRTEAFF.

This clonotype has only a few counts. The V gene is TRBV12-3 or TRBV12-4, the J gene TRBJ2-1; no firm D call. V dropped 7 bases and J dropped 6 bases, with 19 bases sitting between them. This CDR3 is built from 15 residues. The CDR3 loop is CASKSGGSRPNEQFF. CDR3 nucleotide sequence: TGTGCCAGCAAATCGGGCGGATCCCGCCCCAATGAGCAGTTCTTC.

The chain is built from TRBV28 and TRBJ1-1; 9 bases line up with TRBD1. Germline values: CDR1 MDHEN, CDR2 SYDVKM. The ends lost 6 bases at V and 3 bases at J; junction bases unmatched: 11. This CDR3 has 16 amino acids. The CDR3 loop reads CASSSTGGVMDTEAFF. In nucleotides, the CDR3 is TGTGCCAGCAGCTCCACAGGGGGCGTTATGGACACTGAAGCTTTCTTT.

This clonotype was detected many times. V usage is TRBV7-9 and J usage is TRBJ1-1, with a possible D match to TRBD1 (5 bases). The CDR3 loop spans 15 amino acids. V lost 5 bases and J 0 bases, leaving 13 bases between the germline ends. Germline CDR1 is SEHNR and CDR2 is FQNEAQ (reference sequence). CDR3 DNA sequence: TGTGCCAGCAGCCCACCCGGGACGGTGAACACTGAAGCTTTCTTT. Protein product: CASSPPGTVNTEAFF.

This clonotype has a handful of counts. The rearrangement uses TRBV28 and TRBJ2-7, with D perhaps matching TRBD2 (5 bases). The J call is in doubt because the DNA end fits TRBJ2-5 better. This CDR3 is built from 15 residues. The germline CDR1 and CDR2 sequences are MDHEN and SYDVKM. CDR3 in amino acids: CASSFSLLERETQYF. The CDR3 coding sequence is TGTGCCAGCAGTTTTAGCCTACTAGAGCGGGAGACCCAGTACTTC.

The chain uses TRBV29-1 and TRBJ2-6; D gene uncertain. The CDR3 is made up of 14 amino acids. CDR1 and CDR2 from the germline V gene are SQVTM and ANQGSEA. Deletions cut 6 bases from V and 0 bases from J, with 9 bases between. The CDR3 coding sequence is TGCAGCGTCCGACTGAACTCTGGGGCCAACGTCCTGACTTTC. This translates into CSVRLNSGANVLTF. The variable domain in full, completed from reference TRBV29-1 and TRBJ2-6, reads SAVISQKPSRDICQRGTSLTIQCQVDSQVTMMFWYRQQPGQSLTLIATANQGSEATYESGFVIDKFPISRPNLTFSTLTVSNMSPEDSSIYLCSVRLNSGANVLTFGAGSRLTVL.

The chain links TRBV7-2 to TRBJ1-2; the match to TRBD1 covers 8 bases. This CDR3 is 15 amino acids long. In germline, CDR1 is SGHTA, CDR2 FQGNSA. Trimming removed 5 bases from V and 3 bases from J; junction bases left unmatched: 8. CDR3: CASSPRDRPYYGYTF. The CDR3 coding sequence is TGTGCCAGCAGCCCCCGGGACAGGCCCTACTATGGCTACACCTTC.

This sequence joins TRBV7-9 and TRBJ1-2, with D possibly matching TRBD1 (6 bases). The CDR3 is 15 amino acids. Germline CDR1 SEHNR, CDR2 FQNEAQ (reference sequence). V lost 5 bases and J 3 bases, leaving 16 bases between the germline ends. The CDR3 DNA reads TGTGCCAGCAGCCCCTTTTTGGACAGTCACTATGGCTACACCTTC. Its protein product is CASSPFLDSHYGYTF.

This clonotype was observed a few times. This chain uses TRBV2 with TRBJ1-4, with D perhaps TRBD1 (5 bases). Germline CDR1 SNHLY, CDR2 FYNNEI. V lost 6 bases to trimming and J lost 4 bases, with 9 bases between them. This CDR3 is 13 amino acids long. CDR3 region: CASRWGINEKLFF. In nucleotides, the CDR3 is TGTGCCAGCAGATGGGGGATTAATGAAAAACTGTTTTTT.

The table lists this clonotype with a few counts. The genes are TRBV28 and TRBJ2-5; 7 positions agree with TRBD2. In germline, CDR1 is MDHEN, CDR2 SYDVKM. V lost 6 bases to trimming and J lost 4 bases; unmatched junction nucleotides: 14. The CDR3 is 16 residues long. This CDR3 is CASSLDPAGLAETQYF. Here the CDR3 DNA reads TGTGCCAGCAGCTTGGACCCAGCGGGACTGGCAGAGACCCAGTACTTC.

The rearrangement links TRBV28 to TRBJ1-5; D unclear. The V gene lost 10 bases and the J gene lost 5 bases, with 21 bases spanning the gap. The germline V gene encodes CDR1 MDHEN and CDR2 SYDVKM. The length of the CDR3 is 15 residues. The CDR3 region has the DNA TGTGCCACTGGGGATTCGGGAGAGAGAGATCAGCCCCAGCATTTT. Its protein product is CATGDSGERDQPQHF.

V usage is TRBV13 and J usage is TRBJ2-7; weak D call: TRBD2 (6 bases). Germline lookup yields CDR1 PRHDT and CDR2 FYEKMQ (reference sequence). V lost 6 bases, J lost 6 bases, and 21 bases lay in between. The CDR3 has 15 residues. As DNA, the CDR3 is TGTGCCAGCAGTTCAAACCGGGACTGGTCTAGCGAGCAGTACTTC. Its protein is CASSSNRDWSSEQYF.

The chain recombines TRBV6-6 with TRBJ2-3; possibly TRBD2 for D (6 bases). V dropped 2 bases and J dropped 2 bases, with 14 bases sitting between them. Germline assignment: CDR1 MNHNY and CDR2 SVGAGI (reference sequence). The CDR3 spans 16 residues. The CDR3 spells CASSYERVGITDTQYF. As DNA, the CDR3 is TGTGCCAGCAGTTACGAGCGGGTAGGGATCACAGATACGCAGTATTTT.

The CDR3 DNA reads as TGTGCTAGTGGTCCTCCCGGCGGATACAATGAGCAGTTCTTC. Protein product: CASGPPGGYNEQFF. V gene TRBV12-5 combines with J gene TRBJ2-1; D gene uncertain. Germline V CDR1 and CDR2: LGHNT, FRNRAP. The V and J ends lost 5 bases and 4 bases respectively, with 12 bases between them. The CDR3 is 14 amino acids.

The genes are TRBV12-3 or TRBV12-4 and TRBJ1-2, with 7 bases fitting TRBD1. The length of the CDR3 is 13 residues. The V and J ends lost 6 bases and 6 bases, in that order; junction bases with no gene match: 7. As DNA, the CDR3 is TGTGCCAGCAGCCCCAGGGGGGAGCATGGCTACACCTTC. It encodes CASSPRGEHGYTF.

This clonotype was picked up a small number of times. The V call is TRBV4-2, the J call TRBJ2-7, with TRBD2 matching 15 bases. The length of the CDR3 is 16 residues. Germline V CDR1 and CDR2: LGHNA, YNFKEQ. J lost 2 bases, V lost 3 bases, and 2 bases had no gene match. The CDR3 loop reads CASSQGLAGGAYEQYF. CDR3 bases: TGTGCCAGCAGCCAGGGACTAGCGGGAGGCGCCTACGAGCAGTACTTC.

DNA for the CDR3: TGTGCCAGCAGTCCAGGAGTACTGGGGGCTTATAATTCACCCCTCCACTTT. It specifies CASSPGVLGAYNSPLHF. The rearrangement uses TRBV12-3 or TRBV12-4 and TRBJ1-6; possibly TRBD1 for D (6 bases). V was pared by 5 bases and J by 4 bases, with 18 bases between. This CDR3 has 17 amino acids.

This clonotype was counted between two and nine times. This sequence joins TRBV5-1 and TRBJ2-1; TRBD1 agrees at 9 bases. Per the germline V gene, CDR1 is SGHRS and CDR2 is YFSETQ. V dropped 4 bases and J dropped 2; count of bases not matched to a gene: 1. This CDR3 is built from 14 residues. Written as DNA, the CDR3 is TGCGCCAGCAGCACAGGGGGCCCCTACAATGAGCAGTTCTTC. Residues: CASSTGGPYNEQFF.

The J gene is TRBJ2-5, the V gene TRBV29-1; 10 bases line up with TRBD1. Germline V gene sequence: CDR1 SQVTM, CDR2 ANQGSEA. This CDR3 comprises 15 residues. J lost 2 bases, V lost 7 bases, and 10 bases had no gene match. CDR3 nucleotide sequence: TGCAGCGAGACCGGGACAGGGGACGGGCAAGAGACCCAGTACTTC. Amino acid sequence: CSETGTGDGQETQYF.

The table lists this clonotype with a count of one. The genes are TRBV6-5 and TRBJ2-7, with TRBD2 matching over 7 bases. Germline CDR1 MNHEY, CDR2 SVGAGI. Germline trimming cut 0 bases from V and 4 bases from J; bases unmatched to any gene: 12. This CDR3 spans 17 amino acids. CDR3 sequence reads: CASSYSRGGDLRYEQYF. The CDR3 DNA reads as TGTGCCAGCAGTTACTCGAGGGGAGGGGACCTCCGATACGAGCAGTACTTC.

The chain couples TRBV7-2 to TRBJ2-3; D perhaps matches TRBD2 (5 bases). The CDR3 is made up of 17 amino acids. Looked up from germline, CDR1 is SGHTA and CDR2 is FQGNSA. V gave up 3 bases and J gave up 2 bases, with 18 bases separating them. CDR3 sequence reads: CASSLLEWRAFTDTQYF. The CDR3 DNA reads TGTGCCAGCAGCTTGTTAGAGTGGCGGGCTTTCACAGATACGCAGTATTTT.

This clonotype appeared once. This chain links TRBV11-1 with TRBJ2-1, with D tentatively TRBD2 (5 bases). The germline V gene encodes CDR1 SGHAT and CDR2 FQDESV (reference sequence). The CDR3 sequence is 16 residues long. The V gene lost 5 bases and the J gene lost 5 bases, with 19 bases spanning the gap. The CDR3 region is CASSVMPLARDNEQFF. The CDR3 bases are TGTGCCAGCAGCGTCATGCCCCTGGCGAGGGACAATGAGCAGTTCTTC.

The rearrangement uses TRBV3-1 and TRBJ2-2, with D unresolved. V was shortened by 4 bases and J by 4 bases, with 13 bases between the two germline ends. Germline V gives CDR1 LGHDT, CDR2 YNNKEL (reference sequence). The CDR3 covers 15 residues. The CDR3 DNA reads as TGTGCCAGCAGCCTCCTCCAGACAACCACCGGGGAGCTGTTTTTT. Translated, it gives CASSLLQTTTGELFF.

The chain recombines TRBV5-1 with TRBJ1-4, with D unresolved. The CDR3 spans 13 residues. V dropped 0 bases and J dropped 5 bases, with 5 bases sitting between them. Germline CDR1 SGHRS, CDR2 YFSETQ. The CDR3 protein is CASSLDPNEKLFF. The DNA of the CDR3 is TGCGCCAGCAGCTTGGATCCCAATGAAAAACTGTTTTTT.

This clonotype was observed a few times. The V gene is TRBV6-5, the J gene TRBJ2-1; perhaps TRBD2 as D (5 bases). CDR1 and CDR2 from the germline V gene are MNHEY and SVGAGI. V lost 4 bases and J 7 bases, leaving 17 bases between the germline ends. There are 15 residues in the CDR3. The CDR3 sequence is CASSWTLDGKNEQFF. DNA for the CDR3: TGTGCCAGCAGTTGGACTCTCGATGGGAAGAATGAGCAGTTCTTC.

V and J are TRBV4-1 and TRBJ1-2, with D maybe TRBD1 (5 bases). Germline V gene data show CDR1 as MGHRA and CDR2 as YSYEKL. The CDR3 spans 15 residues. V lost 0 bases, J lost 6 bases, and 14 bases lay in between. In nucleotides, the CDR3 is TGCGCCAGCAGCCAAGAGGGGCAGGGAGCGAATGGCTACACCTTC. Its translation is CASSQEGQGANGYTF.